This record covers a single T cell receptor beta chain. Its antigen is not identified. Losses at the gene ends were 2 bases for V and 5 bases for J; bases not matched to a gene: 8. This CDR3 spans 16 amino acids. Germline V CDR1 and CDR2: SGHKS, YYEKEE (reference sequence). Constant-segment-primed 5'RACE gave TCR alpha and TCR beta cDNA libraries with sample barcodes and UMIs. TCRdb independently ran MiXCR on the 5' RACE reads; one entry per CDR3 protein. The sample contains about 390,000 distinct CDR3 sequences, under 25% of which appear only once. These data originate in a study of T-cell memory formation after mild COVID-19. Findings and caveats of the study: Contracting CD4+ clones were located mainly in CM and EM, and CD8+ clones in EMRA. Whether day 37 second-wave clones are SARS-CoV-2-specific was not confirmed.

The source of this sequence is an adult woman who had mild COVID-19 (a few samples of this study predate the infection). Cell type and time point are not known. The sequencing sample was made of PBMCs or a T cell subset sorted from them (not recorded which). The chain combines TRBV5-5 with TRBJ2-5; 11 bases agree with TRBD2. CDR3 DNA sequence: TGTGCCAGCAGCTTTGTACTAGCGGGGGTGGAGGAGACCCAGTACTTC. Translated, it gives CASSFVLAGVEETQYF.